A selection of T cell receptor beta chains follows, all from one sample in a study of cytomegalovirus exposure and HLA in healthy donors. TCRdb keeps only in-frame clones here, not all; method: immunoSEQ multiplex PCR. The sample yields tens of thousands of clones, about 90% seen once. Sequences were obtained from PBMCs. Source of these receptors: a woman aged 18-35 years in good health and CMV-seropositive. Both conserved end residues are part of each CDR3. D genes are given only for firm matches. Clone sizes are given selectively: once, few, many, or a class where the clone is expanded.

15,few,-,TRBJ1-6,TRBV10-3,TGTGCCATCAGTGAGTCGAACAGCGGGAATTCACCCCTCCACTTT,CAISESNSGNSPLHF
12,-,-,TRBJ1-5,TRBV10-3,TGTGCCATCAGCGACGGGGGACAGCCCCAGCATTTT,CAISDGGQPQHF
13,-,-,TRBJ1-2,TRBV5-1,TGCGCCAGCAGCGTGGTAGGGGACTATGGCTACACCTTC,CASSVVGDYGYTF
14,-,-,TRBJ2-7,TRBV7-8,TGTGCCAGCAGCTTACAGGACTCCTCCTACGAGCAGTACTTC,CASSLQDSSYEQYF
13,-,TRBD2,TRBJ2-1,TRBV2,TGTGCCAGCAGTGTTGAACTAGCGATTGAGCAGTTCTTC,CASSVELAIEQFF
14,-,TRBD1,TRBJ2-7,TRBV5-6,TGTGCCAGCAGCTTGAGGGCAGGGGGCTACGAGCAGTACTTC,CASSLRAGGYEQYF
11,-,-,TRBJ2-7,TRBV27,TGTGCCAGCAGCTACGCAAACGAGCAGTACTTC,CASSYANEQYF
13,-,-,TRBJ2-5,TRBV2,TGTGCCAGCAGAAAACAGGGTTGGGAGACCCAGTACTTC,CASRKQGWETQYF
16,-,-,TRBJ2-1,TRBV27,TGTGCCAGCAGTTTATCGAAGTGGGGCACCTACAATGAGCAGTTCTTC,CASSLSKWGTYNEQFF
16,-,TRBD1,TRBJ1-2,TRBV28,TGTGCCAGCAGTTCCAGGGGGCCCCTCTTCACGTCGGGGTACACCTTC,CASSSRGPLFTSGYTF
14,once,-,TRBJ2-5,TRBV5-6,TGTGCCAGCAGCTTTGCGATGAACGAAGAGACCCAGTACTTC,CASSFAMNEETQYF
13,few,-,TRBJ1-1,TRBV29-1,TGCAGCGTTGAGAAGACAGAGAACACTGAAGCTTTCTTT,CSVEKTENTEAFF
14,-,-,TRBJ1-2,TRBV6-1,TGTGCCAGCAGTGAAGTCGACCAGGCTGGTGGCTACACCTTC,CASSEVDQAGGYTF
15,-,TRBD1,TRBJ1-2,TRBV4-1,TGCGCCAGCAGCCAAGATAGTACAGGGGACTATGGCTACACCTTC,CASSQDSTGDYGYTF
15,-,-,TRBJ1-1,TRBV7-9,TGTGCCAGCAGCACCGCGGGGCGGGCGAACACTGAAGCTTTCTTT,CASSTAGRANTEAFF
16,-,-,TRBJ1-5,TRBV4-2,TGTGCCAGCAGCCAGGAAACAGGGATGACCAATCAGCCCCAGCATTTT,CASSQETGMTNQPQHF
14,-,-,TRBJ2-2,TRBV6-4,TGTGCCAGCAGCGATAGGGGGTCCACCGGGGAGCTGTTTTTT,CASSDRGSTGELFF
13,-,-,TRBJ2-7,TRBV27,TGTGCCAGCAGTTTAAAGACAGATTACGAGCAGTACTTC,CASSLKTDYEQYF
17,-,TRBD1,TRBJ2-3,TRBV9,TGTGCCAGCAGCGCGAGGTACCGGGACAGGGACGCAGATACGCAGTATTTT,CASSARYRDRDADTQYF
20,-,TRBD2,TRBJ2-1,TRBV14,TGTGCCAGCAGCCCCCGCCTCGGGCTAGCGGGATTTAGCTCCTACAATGAGCAGTTCTTC,CASSPRLGLAGFSSYNEQFF
16,once,TRBD2,TRBJ2-5,TRBV27,TGTGCCAGCAGTTTATATCTAGCGGGAGTTGGAGAGACCCAGTACTTC,CASSLYLAGVGETQYF
11,-,-,TRBJ2-1,TRBV7-6,TGTGCCAGCAGCTTAGTAAATGAGCAGTTCTTC,CASSLVNEQFF
16,-,-,TRBJ1-5,TRBV28,TGTGCCAGCAGGGGGGGGACATCAAATAGCAATCAGCCCCAGCATTTT,CASRGGTSNSNQPQHF
19,-,TRBD1,TRBJ2-5,TRBV9,TGTGCCAGCAGCTCCGCTTCCCGCCCCCCGGGACAGGGGAGGGAGACCCAGTACTTC,CASSSASRPPGQGRETQYF
14,-,-,TRBJ2-1,TRBV30,TGTGCCTTCAAGAGTCGAGGAGCGGAACCTGAGCAGTTCTTC,CAFKSRGAEPEQFF
12,-,-,TRBJ2-5,TRBV11-2,TGTGCCAGCAGCTTACATTTCGAGACCCAGTACTTC,CASSLHFETQYF